This T cell receptor beta chain stems from a study of CD8 T cells in Susac syndrome. After extraction with the RNeasy kit, about 0.5 to 1 ug of the RNA was reverse transcribed using random hexamers. An immunoSEQ multiplex PCR amplified TCR beta CDR3 over 54 Vbeta and 13 Jbeta. TCRdb re-analysed the immunoSEQ multiplex PCR reads in MiXCR, keeping a single row per CDR3 protein. Of about 180,000 distinct CDR3 sequences listed, approximately 96% are singletons. V dropped 5 bases and J dropped 0 bases, with 17 bases sitting between them. The CDR3 is made up of 16 amino acids. Germline V CDR1 and CDR2: PRHDT, FYEKMQ (reference sequence).

Source material: CD4+ T cells from PBMCs. This receptor was taken from a human donor with multiple sclerosis. The rearrangement links TRBV13 to TRBJ2-7, with D maybe TRBD2 (5 bases). The CDR3 loop reads CASSPGGLVSSYEQYF. Written as DNA, the CDR3 is TGTGCCAGCAGCCCCGGCGGGCTAGTCAGCTCCTACGAGCAGTACTTC.